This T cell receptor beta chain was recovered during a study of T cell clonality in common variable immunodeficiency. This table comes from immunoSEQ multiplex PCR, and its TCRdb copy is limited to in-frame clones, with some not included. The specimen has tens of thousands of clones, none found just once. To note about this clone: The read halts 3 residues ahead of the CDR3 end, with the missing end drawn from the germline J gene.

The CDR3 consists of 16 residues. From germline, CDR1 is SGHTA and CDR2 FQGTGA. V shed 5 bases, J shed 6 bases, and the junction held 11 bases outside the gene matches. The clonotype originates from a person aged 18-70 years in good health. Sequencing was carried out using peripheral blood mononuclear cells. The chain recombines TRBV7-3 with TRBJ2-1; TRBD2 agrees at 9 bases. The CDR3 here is CASSPSRAGGVNEQFF. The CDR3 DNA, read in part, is TGTGCCAGCAGCCCCTCCCGAGCGGGGGGCGTCAATGAG.